Given below is one TCR beta chain in context. What it binds is unknown. Germline V lookup: CDR1 MDHEN, CDR2 SYDVKM. This CDR3 is 14 amino acids long. V dropped 6 bases and J dropped 8; count of bases not matched to a gene: 7. This sample was taken from a study of T cell responses to AZD1222 COVID-19 vaccine. Method: immunoSEQ multiplex PCR; TCRdb's copy keeps in-frame clones and lacks some. The table has about 120,000 clones, about 87% seen once. Points from the study as a whole: Of the AZD1222 recipients, only five to seven were seropositive at baseline. Nearly half of spike-specific TCRs reportedly go after variant regions that carry no mutations. Clonal diversity was possibly underestimated; the donors were predominantly white British and more often female. After the peak T cell response, and only then, were repertoires sampled.

The chain carries TRBV28 and TRBJ1-4, with TRBD1 identical over 9 bases. The receptor's source is an adult in good health. This specimen consisted of peripheral blood, obtained on day 0 of AZD1222 vaccination. CDR3 amino acids: CASSWDRVREKLFF. The CDR3 DNA is TGTGCCAGCAGCTGGGACAGGGTTCGGGAAAAACTGTTTTTT.